A single T cell receptor (beta chain) is shown here with its context. This CDR3 is 17 amino acids long. Germline values: CDR1 LNHDA, CDR2 SQIVND (reference sequence). V was cut by 2 bases and J by 11 bases, with 27 bases left in between. This record comes from a study of T-cell memory formation after mild COVID-19. MiXCR was run by TCRdb on the 5' RACE reads, yielding one entry per CDR3 protein. The sample gives over 95,000 distinct CDR3 sequences, about 24% of which show up once; roughly two fifths is in the top ten. What was sequenced was PBMCs or a T cell subset sorted from them (not recorded which). The clonotype was recovered from a man younger than 30 who had mild COVID-19 (a few samples of this study predate the infection). Cell type and time point are not known. This sequence joins TRBV19 and TRBJ1-1; possible D gene TRBD1, 5 bases. CDR3: CASSIPRRGGESVEAFF. The CDR3 DNA reads as TGTGCCAGTAGTATACCCCGAAGAGGAGGGGAATCAGTCGAGGCTTTCTTT. The variable domain in full, completed from reference TRBV19 and TRBJ1-1, reads DGGITQSPKYLFRKEGQNVTLSCEQNLNHDAMYWYRQDPGQGLRLIYYSQIVNDFQKGDIAEGYSVSREKKESFPLTVTSAQKNPTAFYLCASSIPRRGGESVEAFFGQGTRLTVV.